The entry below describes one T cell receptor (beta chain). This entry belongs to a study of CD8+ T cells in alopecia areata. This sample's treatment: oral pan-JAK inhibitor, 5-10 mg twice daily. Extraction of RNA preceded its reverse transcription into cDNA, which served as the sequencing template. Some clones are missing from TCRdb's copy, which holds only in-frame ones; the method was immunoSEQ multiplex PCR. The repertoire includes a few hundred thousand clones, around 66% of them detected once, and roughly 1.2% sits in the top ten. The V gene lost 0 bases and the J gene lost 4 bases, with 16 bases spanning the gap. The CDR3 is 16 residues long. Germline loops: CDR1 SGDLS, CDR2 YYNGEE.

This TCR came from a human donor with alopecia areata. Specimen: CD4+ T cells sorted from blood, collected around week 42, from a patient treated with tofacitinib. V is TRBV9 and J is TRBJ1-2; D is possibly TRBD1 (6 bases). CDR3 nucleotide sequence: TGTGCCAGCAGCGTAGAGGACAGACCGTCTGGCTATGGCTACACCTTC. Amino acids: CASSVEDRPSGYGYTF.